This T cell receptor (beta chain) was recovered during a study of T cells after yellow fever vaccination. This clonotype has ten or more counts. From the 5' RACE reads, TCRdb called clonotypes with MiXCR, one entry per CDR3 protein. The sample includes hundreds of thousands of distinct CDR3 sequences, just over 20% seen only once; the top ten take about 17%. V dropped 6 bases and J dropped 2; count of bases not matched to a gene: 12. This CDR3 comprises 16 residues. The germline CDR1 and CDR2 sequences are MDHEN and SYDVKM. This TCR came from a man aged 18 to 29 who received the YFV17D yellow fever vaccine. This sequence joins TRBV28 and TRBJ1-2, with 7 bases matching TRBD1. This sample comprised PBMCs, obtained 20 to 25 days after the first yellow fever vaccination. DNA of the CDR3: TGTGCCAGCAGCTCATTTATCGGACAGGTGAACTATGGCTACACCTTC. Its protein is CASSSFIGQVNYGYTF.